These T cell receptor beta chains were read from a single sample in a study of OX40 agonist ivuxolimab in advanced cancers. Data came from immunoSEQ multiplex PCR; TCRdb stores just in-frame clones and leaves some out. Of almost 35,000 clones in the sample, around 81% were seen once. Material: CD4+ or CD8+ T cells sorted from blood, obtained in a trial of the OX40 agonist ivuxolimab. All receptors come from an adult with an advanced solid tumor such as melanoma, head and neck, liver or kidney cancer. CDR3s include the opening cysteine and the closing phenylalanine or tryptophan. Each record gives: V gene, J gene, CDR3 protein.

v_call: TRBV7-2; j_call: TRBJ2-3; cdr3_aa: CASSFSGTSGRDTQYF
v_call: TRBV5-1; j_call: TRBJ2-3; cdr3_aa: CASSPGLAGARDTQYF
v_call: TRBV6-6; j_call: TRBJ2-7; cdr3_aa: CASSYRLSEYEQYF
v_call: TRBV2; j_call: TRBJ2-5; cdr3_aa: CASTAAQGETQYF
v_call: TRBV5-4; j_call: TRBJ2-5; cdr3_aa: CASSLEFGETQYF
v_call: TRBV29-1; j_call: TRBJ2-2; cdr3_aa: CSVSPYEAGELFF
v_call: TRBV11-2; j_call: TRBJ2-5; cdr3_aa: CASSPKRGTETQYF
v_call: TRBV5-1; j_call: TRBJ1-1; cdr3_aa: CASSRVLVRGEMNTEAFF
v_call: TRBV10-1; j_call: TRBJ2-2; cdr3_aa: CASSEQGLANANTGELFF
v_call: TRBV19; j_call: TRBJ1-2; cdr3_aa: CASTPDRSYGYTF
v_call: TRBV18; j_call: TRBJ1-5; cdr3_aa: CASSPVGNSNQPQHF
v_call: TRBV5-1; j_call: TRBJ1-4; cdr3_aa: CASSLAGPPEAKLFF
v_call: TRBV6-1; j_call: TRBJ2-7; cdr3_aa: CASSEAGSPEYEQYF
v_call: TRBV5-6; j_call: TRBJ2-3; cdr3_aa: CASSFRSTQYF
v_call: TRBV9; j_call: TRBJ2-3; cdr3_aa: CASSVKRADTQYF
v_call: TRBV6-6; j_call: TRBJ2-3; cdr3_aa: CASSPLGSTDTQYF
v_call: TRBV2; j_call: TRBJ1-1; cdr3_aa: CASSENTEAFF
v_call: TRBV28; j_call: TRBJ1-1; cdr3_aa: CASGHDNTEAFF
v_call: TRBV28; j_call: TRBJ2-7; cdr3_aa: CASSLVLTGATYEQYF
v_call: TRBV5-5; j_call: TRBJ1-5; cdr3_aa: CASSRTGTHQPQHF
v_call: TRBV11-2; j_call: TRBJ2-5; cdr3_aa: CASSSQRAQETQYF
v_call: TRBV15; j_call: TRBJ2-1; cdr3_aa: CATWSGGALNEQFF
v_call: TRBV29-1; j_call: TRBJ2-1; cdr3_aa: CSVEGDRVVNEQFF
v_call: TRBV7-3; j_call: TRBJ1-2; cdr3_aa: CASSQQGYYGYTF
v_call: TRBV2; j_call: TRBJ1-1; cdr3_aa: CASSKNTEAFF
v_call: TRBV28; j_call: .; cdr3_aa: CASRELAGRAGYEQYF
v_call: TRBV5-4; j_call: TRBJ2-2; cdr3_aa: CASSRDPDRNTGELFF
v_call: TRBV18; j_call: TRBJ1-4; cdr3_aa: CASSPVPTGTTEKLFF
v_call: TRBV7-2; j_call: TRBJ2-7; cdr3_aa: CASSSPGASGNYEQYF
v_call: TRBV30; j_call: TRBJ2-7; cdr3_aa: CAWSIGTSAAEQYF
v_call: TRBV6-5; j_call: TRBJ1-1; cdr3_aa: CASSYSEDRHTEAFF
v_call: TRBV11-2; j_call: TRBJ1-2; cdr3_aa: CASSELQGRDGYTF
v_call: TRBV6-1; j_call: TRBJ2-7; cdr3_aa: CASSERRTGGNYEQYF
v_call: TRBV29-1; j_call: TRBJ1-1; cdr3_aa: CSASQGVGNTEAFF
v_call: TRBV5-8; j_call: TRBJ1-2; cdr3_aa: CASVNEGIGLYGYTF
v_call: TRBV19; j_call: TRBJ2-1; cdr3_aa: CASTIRWGAGEQFF
v_call: TRBV6-1; j_call: TRBJ1-2; cdr3_aa: CASSGDRTVYGYTF
v_call: TRBV6-5; j_call: TRBJ1-2; cdr3_aa: CATSGGAYYGYTF
v_call: TRBV7-8; j_call: TRBJ2-7; cdr3_aa: CASSQIASYEQYF
v_call: TRBV7-2; j_call: TRBJ1-3; cdr3_aa: CASSLAGQRSGNTIYF
v_call: TRBV10-3; j_call: TRBJ2-2; cdr3_aa: CAISEGRGNTGELFF
v_call: TRBV2; j_call: TRBJ2-1; cdr3_aa: CASSGASGRGNEQFF
v_call: TRBV7-2; j_call: TRBJ2-7; cdr3_aa: CASSGYPGQAGYEQYF
v_call: TRBV18; j_call: TRBJ1-3; cdr3_aa: CASSSGSGNTIYF
v_call: TRBV27; j_call: TRBJ1-6; cdr3_aa: CASSRTWETNSPLHF
v_call: TRBV27; j_call: TRBJ1-5; cdr3_aa: CATRKTGPHQPQHF
v_call: TRBV4-3; j_call: TRBJ2-7; cdr3_aa: CASSQVLGEEQYF
v_call: TRBV19; j_call: TRBJ2-5; cdr3_aa: CASSQEGAQYF
v_call: TRBV28; j_call: TRBJ2-3; cdr3_aa: CASSPWGTSPDWGPTDTQYF
v_call: TRBV7-2; j_call: TRBJ2-2; cdr3_aa: CASSQDRGIYTGELFF
v_call: TRBV2; j_call: TRBJ2-5; cdr3_aa: CASSTGWTQYF
v_call: TRBV29-1; j_call: TRBJ1-2; cdr3_aa: CSVGQGHYGYTF